Shown below are 24 T cell receptor beta chains from a single sample sequenced in a study of blood T cell repertoires in COVID-19. Here immunoSEQ multiplex PCR was the method, and the copy in TCRdb shows in-frame clones only, minus some. Altogether around 60,000 clones are present, 88% being singletons, with the ten largest covering roughly 3.9%. Sequenced sample: peripheral blood. The receptors originated from a man between 70 and 80 years old with acute or convalescent COVID-19.

In its sample, this clone was seen a few times. Here the CDR3 reads CASSFGTGSVAGELFF. CDR3 coding DNA: TGCGCCAGCAGCTTCGGGACAGGGTCCGTAGCCGGGGAGCTGTTTTTT. This chain links TRBV5-1 with TRBJ2-2; 9 positions match TRBD1. Germline CDR1 SGHRS, CDR2 YFSETQ. Germline trimming cut 2 bases from V and 6 bases from J; bases unmatched to any gene: 8. CDR3 size: 16 residues.

This chain connects TRBV29-1 to TRBJ1-1, with D unclear. The CDR3 has 12 amino acids. V gave up 5 bases and J gave up 2 bases, with 9 bases separating them. Per the germline V gene, CDR1 is SQVTM and CDR2 is ANQGSEA. CDR3 loop: CSVKRSNTEAFF. The DNA of the CDR3 is TGCAGCGTTAAGCGCAGTAACACTGAAGCTTTCTTT.

The J gene is TRBJ2-7, the V gene TRBV9, with 7 bases identical to TRBD1. Trimming took 0 bases from V and 2 from J; bases not matched to a gene: 5. In germline, CDR1 is SGDLS, CDR2 YYNGEE. There are 15 residues in the CDR3. CDR3 amino acids: CASSVGGTAAYEQYF. The CDR3 DNA reads TGTGCCAGCAGCGTAGGTGGGACAGCCGCCTACGAGCAGTACTTC. Together with reference TRBV9 and TRBJ2-7, the CDR3 gives the full variable domain: DSGVTQTPKHLITATGQRVTLRCSPRSGDLSVYWYQQSLDQGLQFLIQYYNGEERAKGNILERFSAQQFPDLHSELNLSSLELGDSALYFCASSVGGTAAYEQYFGPGTRLTVT.

This chain links TRBV18 with TRBJ2-7; a possible D gene is TRBD2 (6 bases). V lost 5 bases to trimming and J lost 3 bases, with 11 bases between them. The CDR3 covers 13 residues. Germline assignment: CDR1 KGHSH and CDR2 LQKENI. Here the CDR3 reads CASSSWEDYEQYF. CDR3 DNA: TGTGCCAGCTCAAGTTGGGAGGACTACGAGCAGTACTTC.

This chain joins TRBV19 and TRBJ2-5, with D perhaps matching TRBD2 (7 bases). Germline V gene data show CDR1 as LNHDA and CDR2 as SQIVND (reference sequence). V shed 4 bases and J shed 1 base, with 16 bases lying between them. This CDR3 contains 16 residues. CDR3 sequence reads: CASSTRGALRQETQYF. Here the CDR3 DNA reads TGTGCCAGTAGTACCCGGGGGGCGCTCCGCCAAGAGACCCAGTACTTC.

The gene calls are TRBV27 and TRBJ2-7; 8 bases align to TRBD2. Germline CDR1 reads MNHEY; CDR2 reads SMNVEV (reference sequence). After removal of 2 bases from V and 5 bases from J, the junction contained 8 bases not matched to a gene. The CDR3 sequence is 15 residues long. CDR3 residues: CASSLAGGRGHEQYF. The CDR3 DNA is TGTGCCAGCAGTTTAGCGGGAGGTCGGGGTCACGAGCAGTACTTC.

The chain carries TRBV11-1 and TRBJ1-4, with D maybe TRBD1 (5 bases). The CDR3 is 16 amino acids. The germline V and J ends were trimmed by 1 base and 0 bases, with 9 bases remaining between them. Germline CDR1 and CDR2: SGHAT and FQDESV (reference sequence). For the CDR3, the DNA is TGTGCCAGCAGCTTAGGAGACAGAACAACTAATGAAAAACTGTTTTTT. It yields the protein CASSLGDRTTNEKLFF.

The rearrangement joins TRBV20-1 to TRBJ2-7; D perhaps matches TRBD1 (5 bases). The length of the CDR3 is 11 residues. The V end lost 7 bases, the J end lost 3 bases, and 10 bases lay between the germline ends. Germline V lookup: CDR1 DFQATT, CDR2 SNEGSKA (reference sequence). The CDR3 sequence is CSGGTSYEQYF. In DNA form, the CDR3 reads TGCAGTGGGGGCACGAGCTACGAGCAGTACTTC.

The rearrangement joins TRBV7-9 to TRBJ2-4; 8 bases match TRBD1. The CDR3 is 15 residues long. CDR1 is SEHNR and CDR2 is FQNEAQ in the germline V gene (reference sequence). J gave up 2 bases and V 5 bases, and 5 bases lay outside the gene matches. CDR3 DNA sequence: TGTGCCAGCAGCCCCCAGGGGGCGACCAAAAACATTCAGTACTTC. It translates to CASSPQGATKNIQYF.

The chain's CDR3 is CASSLVGDSQQYF. The CDR3 DNA is TGTGCCAGCAGTTTAGTGGGGGACAGTCAGCAGTACTTC. This chain uses TRBV12-3 or TRBV12-4 with TRBJ2-7, with 7 bases lining up with TRBD1. V lost 1 base, J lost 8 bases, and 5 bases stayed unmatched. The CDR3 has 13 amino acids.

This chain connects TRBV6-5 to TRBJ2-1; weak D call: TRBD1 (6 bases). V lost 5 bases and J lost 2, with 13 bases in between. Germline V CDR1 and CDR2: MNHEY, SVGAGI. This CDR3 comprises 15 residues. The CDR3 coding sequence is TGTGCCAGCAGTACAACAGGGATCGCCTACAATGAGCAGTTCTTC. Translating gives CASSTTGIAYNEQFF.

The rearrangement uses TRBV5-5 and TRBJ2-4, with D uncertain. Germline V lookup: CDR1 SGHKS, CDR2 YYEKEE (reference sequence). The CDR3 has 13 residues. Trimming removed 0 bases at V and 5 bases at J, with 6 bases between. CDR3 in amino acids: CASSLVSENIQYF. The CDR3 DNA reads TGTGCCAGCAGCTTGGTATCCGAAAACATTCAGTACTTC.

The V and J genes are TRBV7-2 and TRBJ2-7, with D maybe TRBD1 (5 bases). Between the trimmed V and J ends, which lost 1 base and 0 bases, there was a span of 10 bases. The germline CDR1 and CDR2 sequences are SGHTA and FQGNSA. The CDR3 consists of 15 residues. In nucleotides, the CDR3 is TGTGCCAGCAGCTTAGACAGGTTACCCTCCTACGAGCAGTACTTC. This encodes CASSLDRLPSYEQYF.

The V gene is TRBV14, the J gene TRBJ1-4, with TRBD1 as a possible D gene (5 bases). V lost 4 bases and J lost 8, with 11 bases in between. This CDR3 spans 13 amino acids. From germline, CDR1 is SGHDN and CDR2 FVKESK. In DNA, the CDR3 is TGTGCCAGCAGCCCGGTCGGGGGGGAAAAACTGTTTTTT. As protein: CASSPVGGEKLFF.

The CDR3 spells CASRPGGTNEKLFF. CDR3 coding DNA: TGTGCCAGCAGGCCGGGAGGAACTAATGAAAAACTGTTTTTT. V usage is TRBV27 and J usage is TRBJ1-4; D remains ambiguous. V lost 6 bases, J lost 1 base, and 9 bases lay in between. The CDR3 has 14 amino acids. Germline loops: CDR1 MNHEY, CDR2 SMNVEV (reference sequence).

V is TRBV25-1 and J is TRBJ1-3; no definite D call. The CDR3 sequence is 13 residues long. The germline V gene has CDR1 MGHDK and CDR2 SYGVNS. V lost 3 bases to trimming and J lost 4 bases, with 7 bases between them. CDR3 in DNA: TGTGCCAGCAGTGATTTGGCCGGAAACACCATATATTTT. Encoded protein: CASSDLAGNTIYF.

This clone turned up a few times. The V call is TRBV2, the J call TRBJ2-1; TRBD2 matches 10 bases. The CDR3 is made up of 16 amino acids. V lost 3 bases to trimming and J lost 7 bases; unmatched junction nucleotides: 9. Germline loops: CDR1 SNHLY, CDR2 FYNNEI. The CDR3 is CASSENLAGGRNEQFF. CDR3 coding DNA: TGTGCCAGCAGTGAGAATTTAGCGGGGGGTCGGAATGAGCAGTTCTTC.

The V call is TRBV24-1, the J call TRBJ2-3; 11 nucleotides match TRBD2. CDR1 and CDR2 (germline): KGHDR, SFDVKD. The CDR3 covers 16 residues. Trimming removed 4 bases from V and 3 bases from J; junction bases left unmatched: 5. In DNA, the CDR3 is TGTGCCACCAGTGACCCTACTAGCGGGGGTACAGATACGCAGTATTTT. Its protein is CATSDPTSGGTDTQYF.

The rearrangement links TRBV6-2 or TRBV6-3 to TRBJ1-1; the match to TRBD1 covers 8 bases. This CDR3 is built from 16 residues. V lost 5 bases and J lost 0; bases outside the gene matches: 8. Germline CDR1 and CDR2: MNHEY and SVGEGT. In DNA, the CDR3 is TGTGCCAGCAGTACCCGGACAGGGCCCTTGAACACTGAAGCTTTCTTT. It yields the protein CASSTRTGPLNTEAFF.

In this sample, this clone turned up once. V gene TRBV19 combines with J gene TRBJ1-5; TRBD1 matches 10 bases. The CDR3 runs to 15 residues. Germline CDR1 and CDR2: LNHDA and SQIVND (reference sequence). The trim removed 3 bases at V and 6 bases at J, leaving 5 bases unmatched. CDR3 residues: CASSIFGTGVQPQHF. The CDR3 DNA follows: TGTGCCAGTAGTATCTTCGGGACAGGGGTTCAGCCCCAGCATTTT.

The chain combines TRBV2 with TRBJ2-7, with D hard to call. Trimming removed 6 bases at V and 3 bases at J, with 15 bases between. Germline V lookup: CDR1 SNHLY, CDR2 FYNNEI. The CDR3 extends over 14 amino acids. The DNA for the CDR3 is TGTGCCAGCAGCGTCGAGGTGGATGGCTACGAGCAGTACTTC. Its translation is CASSVEVDGYEQYF.

The chain carries TRBV4-3 and TRBJ2-7; 10 nucleotides line up with TRBD1. The CDR3 runs to 15 residues. Germline CDR1 is LGHNA and CDR2 is YSLEER. The ends lost 4 bases at V and 4 bases at J; junction bases unmatched: 7. The CDR3 nucleotides read TGCGCCAGCAGCCTACGGGACAGGGGATGGTACGAGCAGTACTTC. Its protein is CASSLRDRGWYEQYF.

The chain employs TRBV19 and TRBJ1-5; a possible D gene is TRBD1 (6 bases). Trimming stripped 5 bases from V and 3 bases from J, with 11 bases between. The CDR3 extends over 14 amino acids. Germline V lookup: CDR1 LNHDA, CDR2 SQIVND (reference sequence). The CDR3 region has the DNA TGTGCCAGTAGTGCAACAGGGTACAATCAGCCCCAGCATTTT. As protein: CASSATGYNQPQHF.

This clone was counted only a few times. The rearrangement links TRBV2 to TRBJ1-5; D is perhaps TRBD1 (6 bases). Per the germline V gene, CDR1 is SNHLY and CDR2 is FYNNEI. The CDR3 length is 13 residues. V lost 2 bases, J lost 6 bases, and 8 bases lay in between. The CDR3 DNA follows: TGTGCCAGCAGTGAACAGGGGATTCAGCCCCAGCATTTT. Protein product: CASSEQGIQPQHF.